Below, 6 T cell receptor beta chains from the same sample are listed, as sequenced in a study of regulatory T cells in long-lasting Graves disease. Library construction for TCR beta used iRepertoire HTBI primers and Arm-PCR of CDR3 regions. TCRdb analysed the multiplex PCR reads with MiXCR anew, one entry per CDR3 protein. The sample yields 620,000 or so distinct CDR3 sequences, 16% seen once. Time point: newly diagnosed GD, antithyroid drugs for less than 3 months. RNA from PBMCs was the source of the TCR library. In addition, the sample was reused for a study of T cells in Graves' hyperthyroidism and ophthalmopathy.

The sequencing here drew on peripheral blood mononuclear cells (PBMCs), taken at new diagnosis, from a patient treated with antithyroid drugs. The receptors shown here come from a woman in her thirties with Graves disease.

The sample holds a few counts of this clonotype. The chain is built from TRBV18 and TRBJ2-7; 9 nucleotides agree with TRBD1. CDR1 is KGHSH, CDR2 LQKENI, per germline. This CDR3 is built from 19 residues. V lost 0 bases to trimming and J lost 6 bases; unmatched junction nucleotides: 18. In DNA form, the CDR3 reads TGTGCCAGCTCACCACCGGTGGGACAGGGACTAAATCTACGGGGCGAGCAGTACTTC. This codes for CASSPPVGQGLNLRGEQYF.

This clonotype was counted at least ten times. The chain recombines TRBV2 with TRBJ2-2; D gene unclear. Germline V CDR1 and CDR2: SNHLY, FYNNEI. V lost 3 bases, J lost 4 bases, and 9 bases lay in between. The CDR3 is made up of 14 amino acids. The CDR3 reads CASSDSIGTGELFF. The CDR3 DNA follows: TGTGCCAGCAGTGACTCGATTGGCACCGGGGAGCTGTTTTTT.

This clonotype was seen only a few times. This chain connects TRBV12-3 or TRBV12-4 to TRBJ2-7, with 7 nucleotides matching TRBD1. The CDR3 is 16 residues long. With V trimmed by 5 bases and J by 7 bases, 17 bases remained unmatched. As DNA, the CDR3 is TGTGCCAGCAGTACAGGGGATCGACCCCTTTTGTTAGAGCAGTACTTC. Translated: CASSTGDRPLLLEQYF.

There are many counts of this clonotype. The V gene is TRBV28, the J gene TRBJ1-1; D gene ambiguous. Looked up from germline, CDR1 is MDHEN and CDR2 is SYDVKM. The CDR3 consists of 13 residues. Trimming left V 6 bases short and J 4 bases short, with 12 bases between. The CDR3 nucleotides are TGTGCCAGCAGCCGGACTCTGGGCACTGAAGCTTTCTTT. The encoded protein is CASSRTLGTEAFF.

In this sample, this clonotype turned up a few times. This chain links TRBV27 with TRBJ1-2; 7 nucleotides line up with TRBD1. Per the germline V gene, CDR1 is MNHEY and CDR2 is SMNVEV (reference sequence). The CDR3 sequence is 17 residues long. V was pared by 6 bases and J by 1 base, with 14 bases of the junction left unmatched. CDR3 region: CASSPRTGVEGNYGYTF. CDR3 nucleotide sequence: TGTGCCAGCAGCCCCAGGACAGGTGTGGAGGGTAACTATGGCTACACCTTC.

The J gene is TRBJ2-1, the V gene TRBV18; TRBD1 aligns across 11 bases. The trim removed 3 bases at V and 7 bases at J, leaving 5 bases unmatched. CDR1 is KGHSH, CDR2 LQKENI, per germline. This CDR3 contains 15 residues. CDR3 sequence (DNA): TGTGCCAGCTCACCGGACAGGGGGCGCGGGAATGAGCAGTTCTTC. Its translation: CASSPDRGRGNEQFF.